This T cell receptor (beta chain) was profiled in a study of blood T cell repertoires in COVID-19. Whole-study context: Sites across the United States, Italy and Spain contributed samples from acute and convalescent COVID-19. Nucleic acid was either cDNA or gDNA, and it came from T cells, B-cell-depleted T cells, or PBMCs.

Source study methods: Amplifying reference gene primers gave estimates of nucleated cell counts. TCRdb's copy holds only in-frame clones and misses some; the assay was immunoSEQ multiplex PCR. The V and J calls and the clone size are those of that table, but D and trimming were determined from the DNA. The table lists more than 85,000 clones, 88% of them singletons. The CDR3 loop spans 13 amino acids. V lost 3 bases to trimming and J lost 12 bases, with 16 bases between them. The germline V gene has CDR1 MDHEN and CDR2 SYDVKM. The rearrangement links TRBV28 to TRBJ2-3; a possible D gene is TRBD1 (8 bases). This clonotype was sampled from a woman of 80 years or more with acute or convalescent COVID-19. Sequenced input: peripheral blood. The CDR3 sequence is CASSFPQGGSQYF. CDR3 in DNA: TGTGCCAGCAGTTTTCCACAGGGGGGGTCTCAGTATTTT.